The 16 T cell receptor beta chains given below trace back to one sample, sequenced in a study of CD8 T cells in Susac syndrome (dated by TCRdb to about 2019). Library preparation used the immunoSEQ multiplex PCR assay. RNA was extracted using the RNeasy kit, and roughly 0.5 to 1 ug of the RNA was reverse transcribed with random hexamers. TCRdb reran the public reads through fastp at Q25 and MiXCR, keeping productive beta chains. Records with the same CDR3 protein are collapsed into one entry carrying the most frequent genes and DNA. Here the sample has some 180,000 distinct CDR3 sequences; roughly 95% occur a single time. More than 0.1% of the sample belongs to the ten largest clones. Input material: CD4+ T cells from PBMCs. These receptors all come from a human donor in good health.

The CDR3 is CASRGGAKQYF. In nucleotides, the CDR3 is TGTGCCAGCAGGGGGGGGGCGAAACAGTACTTC. The chain carries TRBV27 and TRBJ2-7, with D possibly being TRBD2 (7 bases). Trimming took off 6 bases at V and 10 bases at J, with 13 bases between the two ends. Germline-derived CDR1 and CDR2 are MNHEY and SMNVEV (reference sequence). The length of the CDR3 is 11 residues.

The V gene is TRBV6-2 or TRBV6-3, the J gene TRBJ2-1; TRBD2 aligns across 8 bases. CDR1 is MNHEY, CDR2 SVGEGT, per germline. This CDR3 spans 15 amino acids. V shed 1 base and J 4 bases; nucleotides not matched to a gene: 3. CDR3 sequence (DNA): TGTGCCAGCAGTTACTTGGCTAGCGGGTACAATGAGCAGTTCTTC. This encodes CASSYLASGYNEQFF.

The chain links TRBV24-1 to TRBJ2-3; D is unclear. Trimming took 1 base from V and 1 from J, leaving 2 bases between them. The CDR3 loop spans 13 amino acids. Looked up from germline, CDR1 is KGHDR and CDR2 is SFDVKD. CDR3 region: CATSDLGTDTQYF. The CDR3 DNA reads TGTGCCACCAGTGATTTAGGCACAGATACGCAGTATTTT.

This chain uses TRBV20-1 with TRBJ2-7, with D possibly TRBD2 on 6 matching bases. Trimming cost V 5 bases and J 4 bases, with 24 bases left between them. This CDR3 has 16 residues. Germline V CDR1 and CDR2: DFQATT, SNEGSKA (reference sequence). The CDR3 is CSAHRPGGNRAYEQYF. The DNA for the CDR3 is TGCAGTGCTCACAGACCTGGGGGGAATAGGGCTTACGAGCAGTACTTC.

The chain uses TRBV18 and TRBJ1-5, with TRBD1 identical over 8 bases. The V gene end was trimmed by 1 base and the J gene end by 7 bases; junction bases not matched to a gene: 6. Germline lookup yields CDR1 KGHSH and CDR2 LQKENI. CDR3 size: 15 residues. CDR3 in amino acids: CASSPRQGIEQPQHF. CDR3 nucleotides: TGTGCCAGCTCACCACGACAGGGGATAGAGCAGCCCCAGCATTTT.

The chain joins TRBV27 to TRBJ2-5; D remains unclear. The V end lost 3 bases, the J end lost 5 bases, and 10 bases lay between the germline ends. The CDR3 spans 13 residues. Germline V CDR1 and CDR2: MNHEY, SMNVEV (reference sequence). CDR3 amino acids: CASSFWFEETQYF. The CDR3 nucleotides read TGTGCCAGCAGTTTCTGGTTTGAGGAGACCCAGTACTTC.

This chain joins TRBV6-2 or TRBV6-3 and TRBJ2-5; 11 bases align to TRBD2. This CDR3 is built from 13 residues. CDR1 and CDR2 from the germline V gene are MNHEY and SVGEGT. The V gene end was trimmed by 6 bases and the J gene end by 5 bases; junction bases not matched to a gene: 2. The CDR3: CASSPSGRETQYF. The DNA of the CDR3 is TGTGCCAGCAGCCCTAGCGGGAGGGAGACCCAGTACTTC.

The chain carries TRBV29-1 and TRBJ2-5; 8 nucleotides match TRBD1. Germline V lookup: CDR1 SQVTM, CDR2 ANQGSEA. The CDR3 is 14 amino acids. V lost 6 bases and J lost 5; bases outside the gene matches: 11. This chain's CDR3 is CSVDRAFGGETQYF. The CDR3 nucleotides are TGCAGCGTGGACAGGGCCTTTGGGGGCGAGACCCAGTACTTC. Using reference TRBV29-1 and TRBJ2-5 for the parts outside the CDR3, the full variable domain is SAVISQKPSRDICQRGTSLTIQCQVDSQVTMMFWYRQQPGQSLTLIATANQGSEATYESGFVIDKFPISRPNLTFSTLTVSNMSPEDSSIYLCSVDRAFGGETQYFGPGTRLLVL.

This sequence joins TRBV28 and TRBJ2-4, with TRBD1 matching 8 bases. The CDR3 totals 12 residues. The germline CDR1 and CDR2 sequences are MDHEN and SYDVKM. Losses at the gene ends were 6 bases for V and 8 bases for J; bases not matched to a gene: 3. This CDR3 reads CASSPGGDIQYF. The CDR3 nucleotides are TGTGCCAGCAGCCCAGGGGGCGACATTCAGTACTTC.

The chain has TRBV20-1 and TRBJ2-3; 14 bases match TRBD2. V lost 3 bases and J lost 6; bases outside the gene matches: 8. The germline V gene encodes CDR1 DFQATT and CDR2 SNEGSKA (reference sequence). The length of the CDR3 is 16 residues. The CDR3 spells CSASRGTSGSGDTQYF. In DNA form, the CDR3 reads TGCAGTGCTAGTCGCGGGACTAGCGGGAGCGGTGATACGCAGTATTTT.

CDR3 amino acids: CASSVVGTGAAYGYTF. The CDR3 nucleotides read TGTGCCAGCAGCGTAGTCGGGACAGGGGCTGCCTATGGCTACACCTTC. The chain recombines TRBV9 with TRBJ1-2, with TRBD1 identical over 10 bases. In germline, CDR1 is SGDLS, CDR2 YYNGEE. This CDR3 is 16 amino acids long. J lost 4 bases, V lost 0 bases, and 6 bases had no gene match. The full variable domain, in which reference TRBV9 and TRBJ1-2 provide the parts outside the CDR3, is DSGVTQTPKHLITATGQRVTLRCSPRSGDLSVYWYQQSLDQGLQFLIQYYNGEERAKGNILERFSAQQFPDLHSELNLSSLELGDSALYFCASSVVGTGAAYGYTFGSGTRLTVV.

This sequence joins TRBV6-5 and TRBJ2-1; 7 bases match TRBD1. V dropped 6 bases and J dropped 3; count of bases not matched to a gene: 8. Germline CDR1 reads MNHEY; CDR2 reads SVGAGI. The CDR3 has 15 residues. CDR3 amino acids: CASRDRLSSYNEQFF. CDR3 sequence (DNA): TGTGCCAGCAGGGACAGGTTGTCCAGCTACAATGAGCAGTTCTTC.

The chain carries TRBV29-1 and TRBJ2-3; D is undetermined. V lost 1 base, J lost 11 bases, and 7 bases lay in between. The CDR3 totals 10 residues. Germline V lookup: CDR1 SQVTM, CDR2 ANQGSEA. In DNA, the CDR3 is TGCAGCGTTGAAGTACCGAGGCAGTATTTT. It is translated as CSVEVPRQYF.

The chain has TRBV12-3 or TRBV12-4 and TRBJ1-1, with a weak D call TRBD1 (5 bases). The CDR3 runs 14 residues. The V gene lost 6 bases and the J gene lost 4 bases, with 15 bases spanning the gap. CDR3 amino acids: CASSAEGQGTEAFF. CDR3 nucleotides: TGTGCCAGCAGCGCCGAGGGGCAGGGCACTGAAGCTTTCTTT.

The V call is TRBV4-2, the J call TRBJ2-1, with D possibly TRBD2 on 5 matching bases. CDR1 is LGHNA, CDR2 YNFKEQ, per germline. This CDR3 comprises 14 residues. With 1 base removed from V and 10 bases from J, the gap between germline ends came to 14 bases. The CDR3 sequence is CASSQGLLAQEQFF. DNA of the CDR3: TGTGCCAGCAGCCAAGGTTTGCTAGCCCAAGAGCAGTTCTTC.

The CDR3 sequence is CASSRSRDYNEQFF. The CDR3 DNA follows: TGTGCCAGCAGTCGTAGCCGGGACTACAATGAGCAGTTCTTC. The chain employs TRBV7-3 and TRBJ2-1; possible D gene TRBD2, 5 bases. Trimming took 6 bases from V and 3 from J, leaving 12 bases between them. The CDR3 extends over 14 amino acids. Germline V lookup: CDR1 SGHTA, CDR2 FQGTGA.